The 21 T cell receptor beta chains below were found in one sample sequenced in a study of T cells after yellow fever vaccination. Each CDR3 protein is one row after TCRdb ran MiXCR on the 5' RACE reads. The repertoire holds under 600,000 distinct CDR3 sequences, with roughly 12% as singletons. The specimen was PBMCs, collected on the day of the yellow fever booster vaccination. The source is a man aged 25 to 40 who received the YFV17D yellow fever vaccine.

V usage is TRBV29-1 and J usage is TRBJ2-4; tentative D call: TRBD2 (6 bases). The V gene lost 7 bases and the J gene lost 1 base, with 11 bases spanning the gap. Per the germline V gene, CDR1 is SQVTM and CDR2 is ANQGSEA. The CDR3 spans 13 residues. DNA for the CDR3: TGCAGCGGCAGGAGCGGGGCCAAAAACATTCAGTACTTC. Translated, it gives CSGRSGAKNIQYF.

In regard to this clonotype: The junction does not match germline at one end; this may be a read error. This rearrangement joins TRBV6-5 to TRBJ2-2; D call uncertain. The CDR3 totals 17 residues. Germline V CDR1 and CDR2: MNHEY, SVGAGI. CDR3 sequence reads: CPSSYSVDIGYTGELFF. For the CDR3, the DNA is TGTCCCAGCAGTTACTCGGTAGACATAGGGTACACCGGGGAGCTGTTTTTT.

The chain carries TRBV5-1 and TRBJ2-5; D is uncertain. Germline loops: CDR1 SGHRS, CDR2 YFSETQ. V was pared by 1 base and J by 3 bases, with 7 bases between. There are 13 residues in the CDR3. The CDR3 coding sequence is TGCGCCAGCAGCTTGCAAACCGAAGAGACCCAGTACTTC. The encoded protein is CASSLQTEETQYF.

This clonotype turned up a few times. V gene TRBV12-3 or TRBV12-4 combines with J gene TRBJ1-1, with D possibly being TRBD1 (5 bases). Trimming removed 5 bases from V and 1 base from J, with 11 bases in between. The CDR3 runs 14 residues. The CDR3 is CASSKGRKNTEAFF. The CDR3 nucleotides are TGTGCCAGCAGTAAGGGACGGAAGAACACTGAAGCTTTCTTT.

Only a few counts were recorded for this clonotype. The rearrangement uses TRBV20-1 and TRBJ2-5, with TRBD2 matching 12 bases. This CDR3 comprises 15 residues. Losses at the gene ends were 6 bases for V and 5 bases for J; bases not matched to a gene: 10. Per the germline V gene, CDR1 is DFQATT and CDR2 is SNEGSKA (reference sequence). CDR3 protein: CSAQTSGSVRETQYF. DNA of the CDR3: TGCAGTGCGCAGACTAGCGGGAGCGTCCGGGAGACCCAGTACTTC.

J is TRBJ2-7 and V is TRBV28, with 7 bases matching TRBD1. With V trimmed by 5 bases and J by 2 bases, 6 bases remained unmatched. This CDR3 has 14 residues. Germline-derived CDR1 and CDR2 are MDHEN and SYDVKM. Here the CDR3 reads CASSHWDSTYEQYF. The CDR3 DNA reads TGTGCCAGCAGTCATTGGGACAGTACCTACGAGCAGTACTTC.

This clonotype was recorded a few times. CDR3 amino acids: CASSLNWGGANVLTF. DNA of the CDR3: TGTGCCAGCAGTTTAAACTGGGGAGGGGCCAACGTCCTGACTTTC. The chain links TRBV28 to TRBJ2-6; no clear D gene. The germline V gene encodes CDR1 MDHEN and CDR2 SYDVKM. There are 15 residues in the CDR3. V was shortened by 2 bases and J by 4 bases, with 9 bases between the two germline ends.

This clonotype was seen a few times. V gene TRBV20-1 combines with J gene TRBJ1-4, with D perhaps matching TRBD1 (5 bases). CDR3 size: 15 residues. Germline V CDR1 and CDR2: DFQATT, SNEGSKA (reference sequence). Between the trimmed V and J ends, which lost 6 bases and 0 bases, there was a span of 14 bases. As DNA, the CDR3 is TGCAGTGCCCCTGAGTTGGGGGCAACTAATGAAAAACTGTTTTTT. Encoded protein: CSAPELGATNEKLFF.

This clonotype was counted only a few times. This chain links TRBV12-3 or TRBV12-4 with TRBJ2-3; D perhaps matches TRBD2 (6 bases). The CDR3 is 16 amino acids. Trimming cost V 6 bases and J 0 bases, with 16 bases left between them. CDR3 coding DNA: TGTGCCAGCAGACCTTCGGGGGTGTCTAGCACAGATACGCAGTATTTT. This gives the protein CASRPSGVSSTDTQYF.

The table lists this clonotype with many counts. This chain connects TRBV5-5 to TRBJ1-4, with D uncertain. CDR1 is SGHKS and CDR2 is YYEKEE in the germline V gene (reference sequence). The V end lost 3 bases, the J end lost 13 bases, and 16 bases lay between the germline ends. The CDR3 is made up of 13 amino acids. CDR3 sequence (DNA): TGTGCCAGCAGCTCGATGGTGGCGAAGGGACTGTTTTTT. Encoded protein: CASSSMVAKGLFF.

There are a few counts of this clonotype. The chain is built from TRBV7-2 and TRBJ2-3; 10 positions agree with TRBD1. Trimming cost V 5 bases and J 3 bases; bases outside gene matches: 5. CDR1 SGHTA and CDR2 FQGNSA come from the germline V gene. The CDR3 consists of 15 residues. CDR3 bases: TGTGCCAGCAGCCTGGGACAGGGGCAGACAGATACGCAGTATTTT. Translation: CASSLGQGQTDTQYF.

In the case of this clonotype: At one end, the junction sequence differs from germline, possibly due to a read error. The rearrangement joins TRBV7-9 to TRBJ2-7; D perhaps matches TRBD1 (5 bases). Germline CDR1 and CDR2: SEHNR and FQNEAQ (reference sequence). This CDR3 contains 12 residues. The chain's CDR3 is CARSFGPQGQYF. CDR3 DNA sequence: TGTGCCAGAAGCTTTGGACCGCAGGGGCAGTACTTC.

This clonotype was detected many times. The chain recombines TRBV27 with TRBJ2-2; D is undetermined. Germline V gives CDR1 MNHEY, CDR2 SMNVEV (reference sequence). Trimming cost V 5 bases and J 4 bases, with 8 bases left between them. The CDR3 is 13 amino acids. The CDR3 DNA reads as TGTGCCAGCAGTCCCCTGAGCACCGGGGAGCTGTTTTTT. Its translation: CASSPLSTGELFF.

This clonotype was detected a few times. This sequence joins TRBV27 and TRBJ2-7; the match to TRBD2 covers 13 bases. V dropped 2 bases and J dropped 5; count of bases not matched to a gene: 3. This CDR3 comprises 15 residues. Germline V gene data show CDR1 as MNHEY and CDR2 as SMNVEV (reference sequence). The CDR3: CASSLGTSGTNEQYF. DNA of the CDR3: TGTGCCAGCAGTTTAGGGACTAGCGGGACCAACGAGCAGTACTTC.

This clonotype has only a few counts. CDR3 nucleotides: TGTGCCAGCAGCAACATGGGGCGCGAGGCTATTTACACCTTC. Translated: CASSNMGREAIYTF. This sequence joins TRBV12-3 or TRBV12-4 and TRBJ1-2; possible D gene TRBD1, 5 bases. Trimming removed 6 bases at V and 11 bases at J, with 22 bases between. The CDR3 is made up of 14 amino acids.

The chain carries TRBV7-2 and TRBJ2-7, with 13 bases fitting TRBD2. The CDR3 length is 16 residues. Trimming took 0 bases from V and 5 from J; bases not matched to a gene: 4. CDR1 SGHTA and CDR2 FQGNSA come from the germline V gene. In DNA form, the CDR3 reads TGTGCCAGCAGCTTAGCGGGACTAGCGGGATTCCACGAGCAGTACTTC. It translates to CASSLAGLAGFHEQYF.

This clonotype was seen more than once but under ten times. This sequence joins TRBV30 and TRBJ2-7, with D perhaps given as TRBD1 or TRBD2 (5 bases each). Germline-derived CDR1 and CDR2 are GTSNPN and SVGIG (reference sequence). Trimming took 0 bases from V and 5 from J, leaving 14 bases between them. The CDR3 loop spans 14 amino acids. The CDR3: CAWSVIEGFHEQYF. DNA of the CDR3: TGTGCCTGGAGTGTAATCGAGGGGTTCCACGAGCAGTACTTC.

This clonotype turned up a few times. V gene TRBV6-2 or TRBV6-3 combines with J gene TRBJ2-7, with 10 bases fitting TRBD2. The CDR3 consists of 11 residues. V shed 5 bases, J shed 13 bases, and the junction held 5 bases outside the gene matches. Germline V gene sequence: CDR1 MNHEY, CDR2 SVGEGT. As DNA, the CDR3 is TGTGCCAGCAGTCAAGGGACTAGCGCTTACTTC. It translates to CASSQGTSAYF.

This clonotype was counted a few times. This chain connects TRBV7-8 to TRBJ2-1, with 11 nucleotides matching TRBD2. Trimming at V came to 3 bases and at J to 9 bases, leaving 7 bases not matched to a gene. Germline V lookup: CDR1 SGHVS, CDR2 FQNEAQ. The CDR3 runs to 15 residues. CDR3 bases: TGTGCCAGCAGCTTCAAACTAGCGGGAGCTTCTGAGCAGTTCTTC. This encodes CASSFKLAGASEQFF.

This clonotype has more than one count but fewer than ten. The chain combines TRBV4-2 with TRBJ2-1; TRBD2 aligns across 7 bases. This CDR3 has 15 residues. V lost 5 bases and J lost 4; bases outside the gene matches: 8. The germline V gene has CDR1 LGHNA and CDR2 YNFKEQ. CDR3 amino acids: CASSLRASGYNEQFF. For the CDR3, the DNA is TGTGCCAGCAGCTTACGGGCTAGCGGATACAATGAGCAGTTCTTC.

Only a few counts were recorded for this clonotype. The rearrangement joins TRBV7-9 to TRBJ2-3; D is possibly TRBD1 (5 bases). CDR3 length: 15 amino acids. V was trimmed by 5 bases and J by 4 bases, leaving 16 bases between them. Germline CDR1 SEHNR, CDR2 FQNEAQ (reference sequence). CDR3 loop: CASSIAAGNADTQYF. The CDR3 DNA sequence: TGTGCCAGCAGCATTGCTGCAGGGAACGCAGATACGCAGTATTTT.